This TCR beta chain was recovered during a study of early T cells in non-severe SARS-CoV-2 infection. Looking at the study overall: Sequencing of unsorted whole blood was done on bulk RNA, leaving chains unpaired.

Trimming pared 4 bases from V and 5 bases from J, leaving 14 bases between. The CDR3 length is 13 residues. Germline CDR1 and CDR2: SQVTM and ANQGSEA. Study-wide findings and caveats: Anti-spike CD8 responses were favored in VDJdb matching, and private and CD4 specificities were missed.

This clonotype was detected many times. Its antigen is currently unknown. Individual cDNA molecules were tagged with unique molecular identifiers, the study reported. TCRdb reprocessed the 5' RACE reads with MiXCR, giving one entry per CDR3 protein. The sample consists of about 50,000 distinct CDR3 sequences, roughly 9.3% of them appearing once. The TCR sequence derives from an adult who was a healthcare worker with PCR-confirmed SARS-CoV-2 infection or an uninfected control (not recorded which). Sequencing input: whole blood. The rearrangement links TRBV29-1 to TRBJ2-5; the D is unclear. The CDR3 sequence: CSVVLPPRETQYF. CDR3 in DNA: TGCAGCGTTGTCCTCCCGCCTCGGGAGACCCAGTACTTC. The full variable domain, in which reference TRBV29-1 and TRBJ2-5 provide the parts outside the CDR3, is SAVISQKPSRDICQRGTSLTIQCQVDSQVTMMFWYRQQPGQSLTLIATANQGSEATYESGFVIDKFPISRPNLTFSTLTVSNMSPEDSSIYLCSVVLPPRETQYFGPGTRLLVL.